Given below is one TCR beta chain in context. At least ten counts were recorded for this clonotype. Which antigen it targets is not known. Base qualities are not at hand, and no much larger clone is one base apart. The data originate from a study of blood T cells in healthy people across ages (dated by TCRdb to 2015 to 2017). About the investigation overall: In model experiments, template switching captured roughly one uniquely barcoded TCR beta cDNA molecule for every two T cells. To track age-related changes in TCR beta repertoire diversity, the study relied on deep sequencing normalized with unique cDNA molecular identifiers. Donors were grouped into four age groups: young (average 16 years), middle-aged (over 35), aged (around 60) and long-lived (around 80). To avoid experimental bias, donors of different ages were randomly spread across the sequencing lanes. The study analyzed two additional independent replicas of 1 million unique cDNA reads from the same blood draw for two donors, one aged 18 to 30 and one aged 80 or older.

The roughly 42 donors, aged 6 to 90 years, were systemically healthy Caucasian individuals from Russia. About 10 milliliters of peripheral blood were collected from each donor into EDTA-treated Vacutainer tubes. Ficoll-Paque density-gradient centrifugation was used to isolate PBMCs, with at least 6.5 million per sample. Trizol reagent was used to extract total RNA from the PBMCs, yielding at least 5 micrograms per sample. Naive CD45RAhigh/CD27high T cell percentages were measured by flow cytometry on a PBMC aliquot from every donor. Summary of the overall study and its limitations: Compared with the aged group, more naive CD4+ T cells, fewer expanded clones and increased TCR diversity were shown by the long-lived group, suggesting age selection. Estimates of total diversity based on one million sequenced T cells were considered lower bounds and underestimates. Observed TCR beta diversity per million T cells fell roughly linearly with age, and a significant reduction was already apparent by age approximately 41. The CMV infection status of donors was not known, potentially confounding age-related changes in expanded clonotypes. Observed TCR beta diversity correlated strongly with the percentage of naive T cells measured by flow cytometry. Conclusive comparison of naive and antigen-experienced compartments was prevented by the profiling of bulk unsorted PBMCs.

Library prep was done by 5' RACE. Sequenced using an Illumina HiSeq 2500. A second about 7 to 11 cycle PCR used a sample-barcoded 5' primer and a J-beta primer mix. A template-switch 5' adaptor carrying 12 random nucleotides introduced a unique molecular identifier onto each TCR beta cDNA molecule. At least 2.5 million CDR3-containing paired-end reads were obtained from each sample. First-strand cDNA was synthesized from all RNA with the Mint cDNA synthesis kit, primed by a TRBC-specific oligonucleotide. Following uracil-DNA glycosylase treatment, a first 18-cycle PCR with universal primers M1SS and BC2_uni_R was performed on all cDNA. As for the original processing: Each sample was normalized by randomly selecting 1 million high-quality reads, each carrying a distinct molecular identifier. Reads with shared molecular identifiers were discarded instead of being binned into consensus sequences. CDR3 identification, clonotype clustering and error correction used MiTCR with a Q25 quality threshold and the strictest error-elimination algorithm. A nonparametric unseen species model with Euler transformation was used to estimate a lower bound on total TCR beta diversity. The public reads were reanalyzed by TCRdb: fastp trimming at Q25, MiXCR alignment, in-frame beta chains only. Rows matching on CDR3 protein sequence are summarized as one entry with the most common DNA and genes. V and J calls and clone size were set by TCRdb, not the authors. This sample has fewer than 700,000 distinct CDR3 sequences in its table, and 45% to 55% of those were observed once. The top ten clones comprise roughly 24% of the sample.

Spanning cysteine to phenylalanine, the CDR3 consists of 12 amino acids. The kept DNA is CDR3 alone, 36 bases in frame from the first base. CDR1 is given as SEHNR and CDR2 as FQNEAQ, both from the germline V gene (reference sequence). V lost 2 bases and J lost 4 bases; the stretch between them is 3 bases long. Sequenced sample: blood. This sequence originates from a man of 80 years or more in good health. This chain is built from TRBV7-9 and TRBJ2-1; the D gene identity is not certain. The sequenced DNA: TGTGCCAGCAGCTTACCTTACAATGAGCAGTTCTTC. The translation is CASSLPYNEQFF.